This TCR beta chain was documented in a study of T-cell memory formation after mild COVID-19. TCRdb ran MiXCR on the 5' RACE reads and lists one entry per CDR3 protein. The data contain about 240,000 distinct CDR3 sequences, over 9% of them seen just once; the ten biggest clones take up 22%. The sample holds a few counts of this clonotype. Its specificity is unknown. The CDR3 spans 14 residues. Germline V CDR1 and CDR2: SGHAT, FQNNGV. Trimming cost V 5 bases and J 7 bases, with 15 bases left between them. Study-wide results and limits: Mainly in CM and EM were contracting CD4+ clones; CD8+ were in EMRA.

What was sequenced was PBMCs or a T cell subset sorted from them (not recorded which). The receptor was derived from a man aged 18 to 30 who had mild COVID-19 (a few samples of this study predate the infection). Cell type and time point are not known. The gene calls are TRBV11-2 and TRBJ1-3; no definite D call. CDR3 in DNA: TGTGCCAGCAGCACCCCGGTGGACCTCAACACCATATATTTT. This gives the protein CASSTPVDLNTIYF.